These T cell receptor beta chains were read from a single sample in a study of preoperative IRX-2 immunotherapy in early breast cancer. Repertoires were generated with immunoSEQ multiplex PCR, while TCRdb's copy carries only in-frame clones and drops some. The table has about 89,000 clones, 86% seen once; the top ten hold roughly 1.9%. This sample comprised tumor tissue, obtained after IRX-2 immunotherapy. Every receptor here comes from a human donor with breast cancer. CDR3s include the opening cysteine and the closing phenylalanine or tryptophan. A D gene is named only where the DNA matches it firmly. Size is stated for part of the rows, as once, few or many counts, or as a class when the clone is expanded.

D gene: TRBD2
J gene: TRBJ2-5
V gene: TRBV5-1
clone size: .
CDR3 DNA: TGCGCCAGCAGCTTGGCGGTAGCGGGGGACGGGGAGACCCAGTACTTC
CDR3 protein: CASSLAVAGDGETQYF

D gene: TRBD2
J gene: TRBJ2-3
V gene: TRBV10-1
clone size: .
CDR3 DNA: TGCGCCAGCGGGGCGGGGGGAACAGATACGCAGTATTTT
CDR3 protein: CASGAGGTDTQYF

D gene: .
J gene: TRBJ2-2
V gene: TRBV5-1
clone size: .
CDR3 DNA: TGCGCCAGCAGCTTGGGGCCGGGGATGGCAGGGGAGCTGTTTTTT
CDR3 protein: CASSLGPGMAGELFF

D gene: TRBD1
J gene: TRBJ2-1
V gene: TRBV5-1
clone size: .
CDR3 DNA: TGCGCCAGCAGCCTCGGGACAGTCAACAATGAGCAGTTCTTC
CDR3 protein: CASSLGTVNNEQFF

D gene: .
J gene: TRBJ1-2
V gene: TRBV6-8
clone size: .
CDR3 DNA: TGTGCCAGCCGTCCAACCCTCGGGAGGGAGTATGGCTACACCTTC
CDR3 protein: CASRPTLGREYGYTF

D gene: .
J gene: TRBJ1-1
V gene: TRBV19
clone size: .
CDR3 DNA: TGTGCCAGTAGTCAAATATCGCGGACAAGGAACACTGAAGCTTTCTTT
CDR3 protein: CASSQISRTRNTEAFF

D gene: TRBD2
J gene: TRBJ2-7
V gene: TRBV15
clone size: .
CDR3 DNA: TGTGCCACCAGCAGAGATTTCCGGGAGGGATGGCGTCAGTACTTC
CDR3 protein: CATSRDFREGWRQYF

D gene: TRBD1
J gene: TRBJ1-6
V gene: TRBV30
clone size: .
CDR3 DNA: TGTGCCTGGAGTGTATGGGACAGGGATAATTCACCCCTCCACTTT
CDR3 protein: CAWSVWDRDNSPLHF

D gene: .
J gene: TRBJ1-4
V gene: TRBV7-7
clone size: .
CDR3 DNA: TGTGCCAGCACCCAGCAGGGGACCACTAATGAAAAACTGTTTTTT
CDR3 protein: CASTQQGTTNEKLFF

D gene: .
J gene: TRBJ1-5
V gene: TRBV6-8
clone size: .
CDR3 DNA: TGTGCCATCAGCCCCCAGGTCTCTGCGGGGCAGCCCCAGCATTTT
CDR3 protein: CAISPQVSAGQPQHF

D gene: .
J gene: TRBJ1-3
V gene: TRBV11-3
clone size: .
CDR3 DNA: TGTGCCAGCAGCTTGGTCAGGGCAAGTGGAAACACCATATATTTT
CDR3 protein: CASSLVRASGNTIYF

D gene: .
J gene: TRBJ2-7
V gene: TRBV28
clone size: .
CDR3 DNA: TGTGCCAGCAGGGGAGATACATCCTACGAGCAGTACTTC
CDR3 protein: CASRGDTSYEQYF

D gene: .
J gene: TRBJ1-1
V gene: TRBV30
clone size: .
CDR3 DNA: TGTGCCTGGCTAAGTCAGGAAACCTGGACTGAAGCTTTCTTT
CDR3 protein: CAWLSQETWTEAFF

D gene: .
J gene: TRBJ2-1
V gene: TRBV10-1
clone size: once
CDR3 DNA: TGCGCCAGCAGTGAATCCCGGGGCTATGAGCAGTTCTTC
CDR3 protein: CASSESRGYEQFF